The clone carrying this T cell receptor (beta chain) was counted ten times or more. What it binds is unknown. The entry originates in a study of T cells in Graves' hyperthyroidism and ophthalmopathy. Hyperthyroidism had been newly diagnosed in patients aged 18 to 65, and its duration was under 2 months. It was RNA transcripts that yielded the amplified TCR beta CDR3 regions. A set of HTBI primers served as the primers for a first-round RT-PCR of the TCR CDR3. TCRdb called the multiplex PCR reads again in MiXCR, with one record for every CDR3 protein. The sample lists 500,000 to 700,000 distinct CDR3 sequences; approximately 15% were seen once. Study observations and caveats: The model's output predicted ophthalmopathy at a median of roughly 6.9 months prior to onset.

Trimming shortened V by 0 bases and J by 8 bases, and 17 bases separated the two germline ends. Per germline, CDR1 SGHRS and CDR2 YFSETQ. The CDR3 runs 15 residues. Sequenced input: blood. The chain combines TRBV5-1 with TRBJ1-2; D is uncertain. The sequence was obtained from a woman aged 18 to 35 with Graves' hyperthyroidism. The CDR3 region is CASSLDFIKLEGYTF. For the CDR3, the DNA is TGCGCCAGCAGCTTGGACTTCATTAAGCTCGAAGGCTACACCTTC.